Following are 32 T cell receptor beta chains from one sample sequenced in a study of a mutant IDH1 vaccine in newly diagnosed glioma (dated by TCRdb to 2020 to 2023). The library was generated by the immunoSEQ multiplex PCR assay. In TCRdb, the immuneACCESS table is reduced to in-frame sequences with V and J assigned. These tables do not hold every clone; where another copy was compared, an unresolved V gene accounts for under half, and the others remain unexplained. In this sample the table shows around 37,000 clones, around 78% of which occur a single time. Together, the top ten hold 7.5% to 10% of the sample. In the paper's terms, the time point label means: baseline, week 1 (first vaccination visit). The treatment or condition label corresponds to: pre-vaccination baseline after standard-of-care therapy. Sequences were derived from PBMCs, sampled from a glioma patient treated with radiotherapy, temozolomide or both. These receptors all come from a man in his forties with glioma. Some clones in this sample may be carry-over from other donors' samples.

The chain recombines TRBV4-3 with TRBJ1-1; 7 nucleotides line up with TRBD1. The germline CDR1 and CDR2 sequences are LGHNA and YSLEER. The CDR3 consists of 15 residues. The V gene end was trimmed by 5 bases and the J gene end by 1 base; junction bases not matched to a gene: 7. Here the CDR3 reads CASSERTGQNTEAFF. CDR3 DNA sequence: TGCGCCAGCAGCGAGAGGACAGGACAGAACACTGAAGCTTTCTTT.

This clone was seen more than once but under ten times. CDR3 sequence (DNA): TGCGCCAGCAAGCGGACAGCTGTAACTTCTAACTATGGCTACACCTTC. It yields the protein CASKRTAVTSNYGYTF. The gene calls are TRBV5-1 and TRBJ1-2; D might be TRBD1 (6 bases). The V end was cut by 6 bases, the J end by 0 bases, with 18 bases between. Germline lookup yields CDR1 SGHRS and CDR2 YFSETQ. The CDR3 is 16 amino acids.

The chain carries TRBV27 and TRBJ1-1; 12 bases line up with TRBD1. V was clipped by 5 bases and J by 2 bases; unmatched bases: 6. The CDR3 is 16 amino acids. Germline CDR1 is MNHEY and CDR2 is SMNVEV (reference sequence). CDR3 bases: TGTGCCAGCAGTCCGGGACAGGGGGCGGTCAACACTGAAGCTTTCTTT. Translated: CASSPGQGAVNTEAFF.

The V gene is TRBV6-6, the J gene TRBJ1-2, with D tentatively TRBD1 (5 bases). Trimming left V 3 bases short and J 4 bases short, with 12 bases between. The germline V gene has CDR1 MNHNY and CDR2 SVGAGI (reference sequence). The CDR3 totals 14 residues. The chain's CDR3 is CASSYGASTYGYTF. In DNA, the CDR3 is TGTGCCAGCAGTTATGGGGCATCCACCTATGGCTACACCTTC.

CDR3 in DNA: TGCGCCAGCAGTGAGTGGGTGGAACAGCCCCAGCATTTT. It yields the protein CASSEWVEQPQHF. The gene calls are TRBV10-2 and TRBJ1-5; D remains unclear. There are 13 residues in the CDR3. CDR1 and CDR2 from the germline V gene are WSHSY and SAAADI. The V gene lost 1 base and the J gene lost 7 bases, with 8 bases spanning the gap.

The chain is built from TRBV6-1 and TRBJ2-5, with 9 bases matching TRBD2. This CDR3 spans 15 amino acids. Trimming removed 7 bases from V and 2 bases from J; junction bases left unmatched: 8. Germline CDR1 and CDR2: MNHNS and SASEGT. DNA of the CDR3: TGTGCCAGCACTACGATAGCGGGGGAGCAAGAGACCCAGTACTTC. Translated: CASTTIAGEQETQYF.

V gene TRBV4-2 combines with J gene TRBJ2-5; 10 bases agree with TRBD2. V was pared by 0 bases and J by 2 bases, with 9 bases of the junction left unmatched. The CDR3 is made up of 18 amino acids. Per the germline V gene, CDR1 is LGHNA and CDR2 is YNFKEQ. Here the CDR3 reads CASSQEASPGLAQETQYF. CDR3 DNA: TGTGCCAGCAGCCAAGAAGCCTCCCCGGGACTAGCGCAAGAGACCCAGTACTTC.

Note on this clone: The junction does not match germline at one end; this may be a read error. V is TRBV5-1 and J is TRBJ1-1; the D gene is possibly TRBD1 (6 bases). This CDR3 spans 12 amino acids. Germline values: CDR1 SGHRS, CDR2 YFSETQ. CDR3 nucleotides: TGCGCCAGCAGTTTGGGGGCAACTGAAGCTTTCTTT. As protein: CASSLGATEAFF.

This chain joins TRBV6-1 and TRBJ1-5; no clear D gene. In germline, CDR1 is MNHNS, CDR2 SASEGT. The CDR3 length is 12 residues. The V end was cut by 2 bases, the J end by 6 bases, with 5 bases between. The CDR3 DNA reads as TGTGCCAGCAGTGAATGGAGTCAGCCCCAGCATTTT. This translates into CASSEWSQPQHF.

V usage is TRBV6-1 and J usage is TRBJ2-5; 7 bases align to TRBD2. Germline values: CDR1 MNHNS, CDR2 SASEGT. The trim removed 7 bases at V and 0 bases at J, leaving 8 bases unmatched. The CDR3 sequence is 15 residues long. CDR3 amino acids: CASTRLAGDQETQYF. In DNA form, the CDR3 reads TGTGCCAGCACCAGACTTGCGGGGGACCAAGAGACCCAGTACTTC.

The J gene is TRBJ1-1, the V gene TRBV30; D unresolved. Germline V gives CDR1 GTSNPN, CDR2 SVGIG (reference sequence). V lost 5 bases to trimming and J lost 0 bases, with 10 bases between them. This CDR3 comprises 13 residues. The DNA for the CDR3 is TGTGCCTGGGAACGGAATTTGAACACTGAAGCTTTCTTT. The encoded protein is CAWERNLNTEAFF.

The chain joins TRBV6-5 to TRBJ2-3; D might be TRBD1 (6 bases). Trimming pared 8 bases from V and 6 bases from J, leaving 18 bases between. The CDR3 covers 14 residues. Germline lookup yields CDR1 MNHEY and CDR2 SVGAGI. CDR3 sequence reads: CASSPGAGVDTQYF. CDR3 nucleotides: TGTGCCAGCTCCCCCGGGGCAGGGGTTGATACGCAGTATTTT.

The V call is TRBV6-5, the J call TRBJ1-1; a possible D gene is TRBD1 (5 bases). Trimming left V 4 bases short and J 3 bases short, with 18 bases between. Germline lookup yields CDR1 MNHEY and CDR2 SVGAGI. The CDR3 covers 16 residues. This CDR3 is CASSSPKRGGYTEAFF. DNA for the CDR3: TGTGCCAGCAGTTCCCCCAAGAGGGGCGGGTACACTGAAGCTTTCTTT.

This clone was counted a single time. The rearrangement links TRBV13 to TRBJ2-5; 14 bases agree with TRBD2. The J segment lost 5 bases and the V segment lost 2 bases, leaving 10 bases of the junction unmatched. This CDR3 region has 18 residues. From germline, CDR1 is PRHDT and CDR2 FYEKMQ (reference sequence). The CDR3: CASSLSVTSGGAHETQYF. CDR3 in DNA: TGTGCCAGCAGCTTAAGTGTGACTAGCGGGGGGGCACATGAGACCCAGTACTTC.

The chain combines TRBV5-4 with TRBJ1-2; no definite D call. Germline V gives CDR1 SGHNT, CDR2 YYREEE (reference sequence). The CDR3 runs to 13 residues. V was shortened by 0 bases and J by 4 bases, with 7 bases between the two germline ends. The DNA for the CDR3 is TGTGCCAGCAGCTTGGGCGGATTCTATGGCTACACCTTC. It yields the protein CASSLGGFYGYTF.

A few counts support this clone. This sequence joins TRBV6-5 and TRBJ1-1; D not resolved. Germline loops: CDR1 MNHEY, CDR2 SVGAGI. The CDR3 extends over 12 amino acids. Trimming took 0 bases from V and 5 from J, leaving 4 bases between them. CDR3 protein: CASSYSTTEAFF. The CDR3 DNA sequence: TGTGCCAGCAGTTACTCGACAACTGAAGCTTTCTTT.

V usage is TRBV5-4 and J usage is TRBJ2-5; D possibly corresponds to TRBD1 (6 bases). Germline V lookup: CDR1 SGHNT, CDR2 YYREEE (reference sequence). The V end lost 0 bases, the J end lost 5 bases, and 14 bases lay between the germline ends. This CDR3 region has 15 residues. CDR3 protein: CASSLVGQRGETQYF. The CDR3 DNA follows: TGTGCCAGCAGCTTGGTAGGACAGAGAGGGGAGACCCAGTACTTC.

This clone was picked up a small number of times. The chain employs TRBV19 and TRBJ1-5, with D hard to call. Germline-derived CDR1 and CDR2 are LNHDA and SQIVND (reference sequence). Trimming removed 2 bases at V and 8 bases at J, with 10 bases between. CDR3 size: 13 residues. CDR3 DNA sequence: TGTGCCAGTAGTATACGAGGTCGGGAGCCCCAGCATTTT. It translates to CASSIRGREPQHF.

This clone was found once. The rearrangement joins TRBV18 to TRBJ1-5; D might be TRBD1 (5 bases). This CDR3 comprises 15 residues. The germline V and J ends were trimmed by 6 bases and 1 base, with 13 bases remaining between them. Germline CDR1 KGHSH, CDR2 LQKENI. CDR3 nucleotide sequence: TGTGCCAGCTCGCCTAGCGGGGGGAGCAATCAGCCCCAGCATTTT. Protein sequence: CASSPSGGSNQPQHF.

The chain joins TRBV5-1 to TRBJ2-7, with TRBD1 matching over 9 bases. V lost 3 bases, J lost 5 bases, and 12 bases stayed unmatched. The CDR3 is made up of 16 amino acids. The germline V gene has CDR1 SGHRS and CDR2 YFSETQ. The CDR3 spells CASSYTENRGLNEQYF. As DNA, the CDR3 is TGCGCCAGCAGCTACACAGAAAACAGGGGGCTTAACGAGCAGTACTTC. Looking up the rest from reference TRBV5-1 and TRBJ2-7 gives the full variable domain: KAGVTQTPRYLIKTRGQQVTLSCSPISGHRSVSWYQQTPGQGLQFLFEYFSETQRNKGNFPGRFSGRQFSNSRSEMNVSTLELGDSALYLCASSYTENRGLNEQYFGPGTRLTVT.

The chain joins TRBV4-2 to TRBJ1-5; 7 bases map to TRBD1. Germline loops: CDR1 LGHNA, CDR2 YNFKEQ. V shed 0 bases and J 7 bases; nucleotides not matched to a gene: 9. This CDR3 region has 16 residues. The CDR3 protein is CASSQERGQQYQPQHF. The CDR3 nucleotides read TGTGCCAGCAGCCAAGAGAGGGGACAGCAGTACCAGCCCCAGCATTTT.

This clone was recorded a few times. The chain has TRBV5-4 and TRBJ2-3; 8 bases are a match to TRBD1. CDR3 length equals 14 residues. CDR1 is SGHNT, CDR2 YYREEE, per germline (reference sequence). With V trimmed by 3 bases and J by 5 bases, 5 bases remained unmatched. The CDR3 region has the DNA TGTGCCAGCAGCTACAGGGGGGACGGAGATACGCAGTATTTT. Amino acid sequence: CASSYRGDGDTQYF.

V is TRBV7-2 and J is TRBJ2-7; 8 bases line up with TRBD2. This CDR3 has 17 amino acids. J gave up 3 bases and V 0 bases, and 10 bases lay outside the gene matches. CDR1 and CDR2 (germline): SGHTA, FQGNSA. The CDR3 sequence is CASSLASSGGLYYEQYF. The CDR3 DNA follows: TGTGCCAGCAGCTTAGCCTCCAGCGGGGGCCTATACTACGAGCAGTACTTC.

This clone came up once. The rearrangement links TRBV7-2 to TRBJ2-7; TRBD2 matches 10 bases. CDR3 length: 16 amino acids. V was clipped by 4 bases and J by 9 bases; unmatched bases: 15. The germline V gene has CDR1 SGHTA and CDR2 FQGNSA. CDR3 region: CASSSRAGGPGFAQYF. CDR3 nucleotides: TGTGCCAGCAGCTCACGAGCGGGGGGGCCAGGATTTGCGCAGTACTTC.

The rearrangement joins TRBV27 to TRBJ1-5, with D perhaps matching TRBD1 (5 bases). From germline, CDR1 is MNHEY and CDR2 SMNVEV (reference sequence). V lost 3 bases, J lost 2 bases, and 11 bases lay in between. CDR3 length equals 15 residues. The CDR3 region is CASSFGTGGNQPQHF. Written as DNA, the CDR3 is TGTGCCAGCAGTTTTGGGACCGGGGGCAATCAGCCCCAGCATTTT.

V gene TRBV9 combines with J gene TRBJ1-2; maybe TRBD1 (5 bases). This CDR3 contains 16 residues. In germline, CDR1 is SGDLS, CDR2 YYNGEE. V was trimmed by 6 bases and J by 0 bases, leaving 18 bases between them. The CDR3, as DNA: TGTGCCAGCACCTCCAATACAGGAAGGGCTAACTATGGCTACACCTTC. This codes for CASTSNTGRANYGYTF.

This clone was observed a handful of times. The chain joins TRBV6-1 to TRBJ2-6; TRBD1 agrees at 9 bases. The CDR3 runs to 16 residues. With 3 bases clipped from V and 0 bases from J, the junction kept 0 bases outside the gene matches. Germline lookup yields CDR1 MNHNS and CDR2 SASEGT. CDR3 in amino acids: CASSETGGSGANVLTF. The CDR3 DNA is TGTGCCAGCAGTGAGACAGGGGGCTCTGGGGCCAACGTCCTGACTTTC.

The V gene is TRBV10-2, the J gene TRBJ2-7; D uncertain. Trimming took off 2 bases at V and 5 bases at J, with 4 bases between the two ends. Germline values: CDR1 WSHSY, CDR2 SAAADI. The CDR3 sequence is 11 residues long. This chain's CDR3 is CASSEGNEQYF. CDR3 nucleotide sequence: TGCGCCAGCAGTGAGGGGAACGAGCAGTACTTC.

In its sample, this clone was seen once. The chain uses TRBV28 and TRBJ2-5, with D perhaps TRBD2 (7 bases). Germline V gives CDR1 MDHEN, CDR2 SYDVKM. The CDR3 is 16 amino acids. The germline V and J ends were trimmed by 7 bases and 1 base, with 19 bases remaining between them. The CDR3 spells CASKIHLGGLQETQYF. The DNA of the CDR3 is TGTGCCAGCAAGATTCACCTCGGGGGGCTCCAAGAGACCCAGTACTTC. The full variable domain, completed using reference TRBV28 and TRBJ2-5, is DVKVTQSSRYLVKRTGEKVFLECVQDMDHENMFWYRQDPGLGLRLIYFSYDVKMKEKGDIPEGYSVSREKKERFSLILESASTNQTSMYLCASKIHLGGLQETQYFGPGTRLLVL.

This chain links TRBV11-2 with TRBJ2-2; 10 bases line up with TRBD1. Germline V gene lookup returns CDR1 SGHAT and CDR2 FQNNGV. The CDR3 length is 15 residues. Trimming at V came to 3 bases and at J to 6 bases, leaving 4 bases not matched to a gene. Here the CDR3 reads CASSLDRGIPGELFF. CDR3 bases: TGTGCCAGCAGCTTGGACAGGGGGATACCCGGGGAGCTGTTTTTT.

The rearrangement uses TRBV19 and TRBJ1-1; D perhaps matches TRBD1 (6 bases). V dropped 6 bases and J dropped 6 bases, with 14 bases sitting between them. Germline V gene sequence: CDR1 LNHDA, CDR2 SQIVND (reference sequence). The CDR3 is 13 residues long. The CDR3 DNA follows: TGTGCCAGTAGCATACAGGGTTGTGCTGAAGCTTTCTTT. Encoded protein: CASSIQGCAEAFF.

The chain couples TRBV5-4 to TRBJ1-4; TRBD1 might be the D (6 bases). V was clipped by 3 bases and J by 1 base, with 10 bases between them. The germline V gene has CDR1 SGHNT and CDR2 YYREEE (reference sequence). CDR3 length: 15 amino acids. The CDR3 sequence: CASSSDSQTNEKLFF. The CDR3 DNA reads as TGTGCCAGCAGCTCGGACAGCCAAACTAATGAAAAACTGTTTTTT.